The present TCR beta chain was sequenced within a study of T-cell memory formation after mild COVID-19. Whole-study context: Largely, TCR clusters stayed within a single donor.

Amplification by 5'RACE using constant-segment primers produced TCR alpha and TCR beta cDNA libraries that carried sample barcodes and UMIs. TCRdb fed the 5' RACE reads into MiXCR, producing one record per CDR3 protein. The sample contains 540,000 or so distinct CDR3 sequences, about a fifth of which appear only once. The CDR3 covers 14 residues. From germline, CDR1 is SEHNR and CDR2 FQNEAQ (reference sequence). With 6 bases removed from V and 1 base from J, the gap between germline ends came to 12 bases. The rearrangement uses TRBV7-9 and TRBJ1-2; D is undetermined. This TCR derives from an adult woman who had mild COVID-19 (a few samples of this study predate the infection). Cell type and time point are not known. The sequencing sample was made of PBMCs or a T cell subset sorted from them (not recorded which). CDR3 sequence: CASSRPDGNYGYTF. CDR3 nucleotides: TGTGCCAGCAGTCGTCCTGACGGTAACTATGGCTACACCTTC.